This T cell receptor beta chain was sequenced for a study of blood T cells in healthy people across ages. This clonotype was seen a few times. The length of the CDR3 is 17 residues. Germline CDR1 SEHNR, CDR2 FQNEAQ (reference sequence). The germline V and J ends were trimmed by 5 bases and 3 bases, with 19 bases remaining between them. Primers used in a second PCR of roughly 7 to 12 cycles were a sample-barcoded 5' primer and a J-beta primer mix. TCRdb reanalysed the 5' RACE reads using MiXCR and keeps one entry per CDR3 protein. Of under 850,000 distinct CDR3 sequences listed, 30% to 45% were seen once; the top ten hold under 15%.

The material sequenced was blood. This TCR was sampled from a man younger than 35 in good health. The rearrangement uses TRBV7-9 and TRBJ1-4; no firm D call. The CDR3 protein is CASSQDWSVGANEKLFF. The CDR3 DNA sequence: TGTGCCAGCAGCCAAGACTGGAGTGTTGGAGCTAATGAAAAACTGTTTTTT. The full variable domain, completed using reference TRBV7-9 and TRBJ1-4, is DTGVSQNPRHKITKRGQNVTFRCDPISEHNRLYWYRQTLGQGPEFLTYFQNEAQLEKSRLLSDRFSAERPKGSFSTLEIQRTEQGDSAMYLCASSQDWSVGANEKLFFGSGTQLSVL.